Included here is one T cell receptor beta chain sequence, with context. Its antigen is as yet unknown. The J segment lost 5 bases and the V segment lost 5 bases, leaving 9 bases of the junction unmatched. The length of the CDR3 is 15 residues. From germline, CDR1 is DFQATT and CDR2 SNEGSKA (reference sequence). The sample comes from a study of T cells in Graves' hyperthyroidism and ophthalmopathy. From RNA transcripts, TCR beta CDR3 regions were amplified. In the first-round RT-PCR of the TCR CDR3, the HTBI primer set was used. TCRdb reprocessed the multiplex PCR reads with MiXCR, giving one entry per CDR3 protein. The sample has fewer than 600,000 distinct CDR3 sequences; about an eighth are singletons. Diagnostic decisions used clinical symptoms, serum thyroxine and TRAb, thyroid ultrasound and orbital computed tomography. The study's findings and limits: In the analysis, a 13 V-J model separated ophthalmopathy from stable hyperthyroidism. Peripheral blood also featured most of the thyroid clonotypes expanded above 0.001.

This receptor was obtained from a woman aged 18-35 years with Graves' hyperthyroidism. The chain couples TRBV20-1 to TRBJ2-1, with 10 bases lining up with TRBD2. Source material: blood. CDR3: CSAASSGRSNNEQFF. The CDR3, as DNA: TGCAGTGCTGCCTCTAGCGGGAGAAGTAACAATGAGCAGTTCTTC.